Presented here are 5 T cell receptor beta chains from one specimen sequenced in a study of T cell responses to AZD1222 COVID-19 vaccine. TCRdb keeps only in-frame clones here, not all; method: immunoSEQ multiplex PCR. The sample lists 120,000 or so clones, more than 75% occurring once. The starting material was peripheral blood, obtained on day 0 of AZD1222 vaccination. The receptors originated from an adult in good health.

The chain employs TRBV7-9 and TRBJ2-7; D possibly corresponds to TRBD2 (7 bases). V lost 6 bases and J lost 6, with 24 bases in between. CDR3 size: 16 residues. Germline CDR1 SEHNR, CDR2 FQNEAQ (reference sequence). The CDR3 sequence is CASSRGGQGPLGEQYF. The CDR3 DNA follows: TGTGCCAGCAGTAGGGGGGGGCAGGGACCCCTGGGCGAGCAGTACTTC.

The rearrangement joins TRBV5-1 to TRBJ2-1; TRBD1 agrees at 8 bases. CDR1 is SGHRS, CDR2 YFSETQ, per germline. V lost 4 bases and J lost 6; bases outside the gene matches: 12. The CDR3 loop spans 16 amino acids. DNA of the CDR3: TGCGCCAGCAGCGTGCAGGCGGGACAGGCGTCCAATGAGCAGTTCTTC. Translation gives CASSVQAGQASNEQFF.

A few counts support this clone. This sequence joins TRBV6-2 or TRBV6-3 and TRBJ2-1; TRBD2 matches at 7 bases. The germline CDR1 and CDR2 sequences are MNHEY and SVGEGT. V shed 5 bases, J shed 8 bases, and the junction held 18 bases outside the gene matches. This CDR3 has 17 amino acids. CDR3 DNA: TGTGCCAGCAGTCCCAGGTGGGGGGGACGTGCCTTCGATGAGCAGTTCTTC. As protein: CASSPRWGGRAFDEQFF.

This clone showed up just once. The chain couples TRBV24-1 to TRBJ2-2; possibly TRBD1 for D (6 bases). CDR1 KGHDR and CDR2 SFDVKD come from the germline V gene. Trimming shortened V by 9 bases and J by 4 bases, and 11 bases separated the two germline ends. The CDR3 runs 13 residues. The CDR3 DNA sequence: TGTGCCACCCGATCAGGGGTCACCGGGGAGCTGTTTTTT. Amino acids: CATRSGVTGELFF.

This clone was seen just once. V usage is TRBV6-2 or TRBV6-3 and J usage is TRBJ2-1; 10 positions match TRBD1. The V and J ends lost 5 bases and 3 bases, in that order; junction bases with no gene match: 4. Looked up from germline, CDR1 is MNHEY and CDR2 is SVGEGT. This CDR3 comprises 15 residues. CDR3 coding DNA: TGTGCCAGCAGTCGGGACAGGGGTGTCTACAATGAGCAGTTCTTC. It specifies CASSRDRGVYNEQFF.